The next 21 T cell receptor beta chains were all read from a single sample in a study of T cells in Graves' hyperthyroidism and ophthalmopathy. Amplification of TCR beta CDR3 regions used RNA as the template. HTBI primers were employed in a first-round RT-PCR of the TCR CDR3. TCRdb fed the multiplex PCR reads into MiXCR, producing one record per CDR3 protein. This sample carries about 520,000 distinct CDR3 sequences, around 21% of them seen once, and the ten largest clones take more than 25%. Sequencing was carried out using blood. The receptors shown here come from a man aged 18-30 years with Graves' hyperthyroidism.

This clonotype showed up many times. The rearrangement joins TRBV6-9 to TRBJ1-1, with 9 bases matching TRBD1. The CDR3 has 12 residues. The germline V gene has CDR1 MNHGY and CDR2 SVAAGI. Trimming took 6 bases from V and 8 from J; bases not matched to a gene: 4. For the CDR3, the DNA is TGTGCCAGCAGCGCACAGGGGGCGGAAGCTTTCTTT. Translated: CASSAQGAEAFF.

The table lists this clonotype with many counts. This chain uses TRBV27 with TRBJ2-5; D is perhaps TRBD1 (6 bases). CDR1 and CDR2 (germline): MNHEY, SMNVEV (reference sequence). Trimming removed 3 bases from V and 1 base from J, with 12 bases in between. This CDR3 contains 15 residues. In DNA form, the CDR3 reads TGTGCCAGCAGTTTTGGGTCAGGGGTCCAAGAGACCCAGTACTTC. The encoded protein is CASSFGSGVQETQYF.

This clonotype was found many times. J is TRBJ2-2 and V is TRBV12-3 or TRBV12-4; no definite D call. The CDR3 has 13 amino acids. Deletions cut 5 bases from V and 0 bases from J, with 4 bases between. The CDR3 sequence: CASSGTNTGELFF. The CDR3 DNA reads TGTGCCAGCAGTGGCACGAACACCGGGGAGCTGTTTTTT.

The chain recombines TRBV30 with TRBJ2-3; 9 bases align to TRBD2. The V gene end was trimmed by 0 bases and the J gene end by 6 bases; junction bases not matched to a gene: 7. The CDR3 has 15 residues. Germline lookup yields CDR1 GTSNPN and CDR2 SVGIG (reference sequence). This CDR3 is CAWSVPAGGPDTQYF. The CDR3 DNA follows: TGTGCCTGGAGTGTACCTGCGGGGGGGCCGGATACGCAGTATTTT.

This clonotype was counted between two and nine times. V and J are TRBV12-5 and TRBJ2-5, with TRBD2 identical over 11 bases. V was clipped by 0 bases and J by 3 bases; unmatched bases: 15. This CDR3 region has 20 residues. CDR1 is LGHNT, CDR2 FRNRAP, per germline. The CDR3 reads CASGLVKLAGGPPNKETQYF. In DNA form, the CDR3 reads TGTGCTAGTGGTTTGGTAAAGTTAGCGGGGGGGCCCCCAAATAAAGAGACCCAGTACTTC. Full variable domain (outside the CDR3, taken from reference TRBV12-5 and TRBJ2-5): DARVTQTPRHKVTEMGQEVTMRCQPILGHNTVFWYRQTMMQGLELLAYFRNRAPLDDSGMPKDRFSAEMPDATLATLKIQPSEPRDSAVYFCASGLVKLAGGPPNKETQYFGPGTRLLVL.

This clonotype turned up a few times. CDR3 residues: CASSLAGGQAGELFF. In DNA, the CDR3 is TGTGCCAGCAGCTTGGCCGGGGGGCAGGCCGGGGAGCTGTTTTTT. This sequence joins TRBV5-6 and TRBJ2-2; TRBD2 is a possible D gene (7 bases). The CDR3 has 15 residues. Germline V CDR1 and CDR2: SGHDT, YYEEEE. V was clipped by 0 bases and J by 6 bases, with 12 bases between them. The full variable domain, with the rest looked up from reference TRBV5-6 and TRBJ2-2, is DAGVTQSPTHLIKTRGQQVTLRCSPKSGHDTVSWYQQALGQGPQFIFQYYEEEERQRGNFPDRFSGHQFPNYSSELNVNALLLGDSALYLCASSLAGGQAGELFFGEGSRLTVL.

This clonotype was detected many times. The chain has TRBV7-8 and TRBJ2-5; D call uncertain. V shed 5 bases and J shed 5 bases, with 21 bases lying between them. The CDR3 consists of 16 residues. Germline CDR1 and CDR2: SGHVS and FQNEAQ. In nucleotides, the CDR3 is TGTGCCAGCAGCCCCGACGCTTGGGGATCTTGGGAGACCCAGTACTTC. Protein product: CASSPDAWGSWETQYF. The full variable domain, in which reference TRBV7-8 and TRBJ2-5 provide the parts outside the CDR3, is GAGVSQSPRYKVAKRGQDVALRCDPISGHVSLFWYQQALGQGPEFLTYFQNEAQLDKSGLPSDRFFAERPEGSVSTLKIQRTQQEDSAVYLCASSPDAWGSWETQYFGPGTRLLVL.

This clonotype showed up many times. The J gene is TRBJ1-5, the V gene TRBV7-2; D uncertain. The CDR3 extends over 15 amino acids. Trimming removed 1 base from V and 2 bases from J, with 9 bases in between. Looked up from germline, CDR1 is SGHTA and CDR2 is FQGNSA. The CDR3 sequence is CASSLGGTGNQPQHF. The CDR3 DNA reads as TGTGCCAGCAGCTTAGGGGGAACGGGCAATCAGCCCCAGCATTTT.

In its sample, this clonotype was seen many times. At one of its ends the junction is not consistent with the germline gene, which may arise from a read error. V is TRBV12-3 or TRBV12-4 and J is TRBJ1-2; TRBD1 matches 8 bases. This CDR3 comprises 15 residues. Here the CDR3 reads CTSSPQRTGNYGYTF. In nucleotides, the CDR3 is TGTACCAGCAGTCCCCAGAGGACAGGGAACTATGGCTACACCTTC.

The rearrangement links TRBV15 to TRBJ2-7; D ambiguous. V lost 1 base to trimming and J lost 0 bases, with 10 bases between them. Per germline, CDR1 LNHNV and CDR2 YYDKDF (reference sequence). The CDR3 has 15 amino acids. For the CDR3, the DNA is TGTGCCACCAGCAGAGCAGTCGACAACTCCTACGAGCAGTACTTC. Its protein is CATSRAVDNSYEQYF.

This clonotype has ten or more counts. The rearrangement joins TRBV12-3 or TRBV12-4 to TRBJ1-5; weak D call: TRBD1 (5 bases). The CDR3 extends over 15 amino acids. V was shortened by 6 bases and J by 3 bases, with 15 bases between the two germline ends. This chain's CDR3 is CASREGRQTNQPQHF. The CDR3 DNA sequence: TGTGCCAGCAGAGAGGGAAGACAGACCAATCAGCCCCAGCATTTT.

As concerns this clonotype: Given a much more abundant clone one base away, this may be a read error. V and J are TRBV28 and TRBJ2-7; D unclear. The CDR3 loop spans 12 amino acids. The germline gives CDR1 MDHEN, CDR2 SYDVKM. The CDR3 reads CSSSFSRDEQYF. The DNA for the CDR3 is TGTTCCAGCAGTTTTTCGCGAGACGAGCAGTACTTC.

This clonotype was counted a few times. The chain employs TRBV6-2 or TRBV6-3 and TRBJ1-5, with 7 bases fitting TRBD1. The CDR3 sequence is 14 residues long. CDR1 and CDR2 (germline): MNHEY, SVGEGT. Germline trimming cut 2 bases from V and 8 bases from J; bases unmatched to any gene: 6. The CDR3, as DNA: TGTGCCAGCAGTTACAATAGGGGGCGGGAGCCCCAGCATTTT. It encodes CASSYNRGREPQHF.

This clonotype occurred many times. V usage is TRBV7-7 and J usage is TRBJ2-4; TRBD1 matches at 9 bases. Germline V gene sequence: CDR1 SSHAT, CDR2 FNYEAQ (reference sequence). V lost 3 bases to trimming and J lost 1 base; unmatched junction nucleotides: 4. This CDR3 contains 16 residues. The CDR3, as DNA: TGTGCCAGCAGCTTTGGGGACAGGGTTGCCAAAAACATTCAGTACTTC. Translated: CASSFGDRVAKNIQYF.

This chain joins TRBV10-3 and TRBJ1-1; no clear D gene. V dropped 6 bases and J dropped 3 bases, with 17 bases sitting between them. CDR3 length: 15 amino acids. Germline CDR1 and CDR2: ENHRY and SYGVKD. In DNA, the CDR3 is TGTGCCATCAGGGCCAGTGGCGGTGCGCACACTGAAGCTTTCTTT. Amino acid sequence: CAIRASGGAHTEAFF.

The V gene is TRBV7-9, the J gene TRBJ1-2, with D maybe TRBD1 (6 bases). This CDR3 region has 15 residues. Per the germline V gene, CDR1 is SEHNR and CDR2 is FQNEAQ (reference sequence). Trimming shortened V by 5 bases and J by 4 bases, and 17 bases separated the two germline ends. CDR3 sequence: CASSATTGSGYGYTF. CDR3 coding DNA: TGTGCCAGCAGCGCCACGACAGGTTCGGGCTATGGCTACACCTTC.

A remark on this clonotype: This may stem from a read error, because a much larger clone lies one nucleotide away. The CDR3 DNA reads TGTGCCAGTACTCTAAACCGTAGGACTGAAGCTTGCTTT. Encoded protein: CASTLNRRTEACF. The chain combines TRBV19 with TRBJ1-1; D not resolved. The CDR3 sequence is 13 residues long. The germline CDR1 and CDR2 sequences are LNHDA and SQIVND (reference sequence).

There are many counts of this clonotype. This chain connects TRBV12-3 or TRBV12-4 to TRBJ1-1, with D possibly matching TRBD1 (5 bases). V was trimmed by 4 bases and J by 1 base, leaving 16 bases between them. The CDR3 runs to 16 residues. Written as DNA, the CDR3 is TGTGCCAGCAGTTCACCCCTACAGGTTCCGAACACTGAAGCTTTCTTT. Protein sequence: CASSSPLQVPNTEAFF.

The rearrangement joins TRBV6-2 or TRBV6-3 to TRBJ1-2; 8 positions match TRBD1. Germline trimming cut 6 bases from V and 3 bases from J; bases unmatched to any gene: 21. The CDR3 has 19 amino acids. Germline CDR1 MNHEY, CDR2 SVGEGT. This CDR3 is CASRSQMTTGGGADYGYTF. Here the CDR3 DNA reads TGTGCCAGCAGATCTCAAATGACAACAGGGGGAGGCGCGGACTATGGCTACACCTTC.

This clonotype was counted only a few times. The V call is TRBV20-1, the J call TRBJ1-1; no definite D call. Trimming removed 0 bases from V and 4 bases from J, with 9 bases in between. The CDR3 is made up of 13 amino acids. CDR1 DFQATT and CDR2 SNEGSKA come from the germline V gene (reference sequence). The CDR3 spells CSAREDGSTEAFF. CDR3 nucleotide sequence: TGCAGTGCTAGAGAAGACGGGAGCACTGAAGCTTTCTTT.

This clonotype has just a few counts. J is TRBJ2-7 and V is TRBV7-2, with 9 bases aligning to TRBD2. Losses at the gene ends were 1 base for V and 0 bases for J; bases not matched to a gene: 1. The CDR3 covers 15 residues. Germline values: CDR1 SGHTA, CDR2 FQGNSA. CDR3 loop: CASSLVAGVSYEQYF. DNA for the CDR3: TGTGCCAGCAGCTTAGTAGCGGGGGTCTCCTACGAGCAGTACTTC. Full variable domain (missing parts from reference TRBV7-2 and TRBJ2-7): GAGVSQSPSNKVTEKGKDVELRCDPISGHTALYWYRQSLGQGLEFLIYFQGNSAPDKSGLPSDRFSAERTGGSVSTLTIQRTQQEDSAVYLCASSLVAGVSYEQYFGPGTRLTVT.